This is a list of T cell receptor beta chains from one sample in a study of cytomegalovirus exposure and HLA in healthy donors. Here immunoSEQ multiplex PCR was the method, and the copy in TCRdb shows in-frame clones only, minus some. The sample includes 130,000 to 150,000 clones, approximately 80% of them seen just once. The sequencing input was PBMCs. The receptor set was obtained from a man in his forties in good health and CMV-seronegative. The CDR3 runs from the conserved cysteine through the conserved F or W. Each record gives: D gene, V gene, clone size, J gene, CDR3 protein, CDR3 DNA. A D gene is named only where the DNA matches it firmly. Rows give clone size only sometimes, using once, few, many, or a class for an expanded clone.

D gene: NA; V gene: TRBV4-1; clone size: once; J gene: TRBJ2-2; CDR3 protein: CASSQDRVDTGELFF; CDR3 DNA: TGCGCCAGCAGCCAAGACAGGGTGGACACCGGGGAGCTGTTTTTT
D gene: NA; V gene: TRBV6-6; clone size: few; J gene: TRBJ2-3; CDR3 protein: CASSRDMDTQYF; CDR3 DNA: TGTGCCAGCAGTAGGGACATGGATACGCAGTATTTT
D gene: NA; V gene: TRBV5-5; clone size: NA; J gene: TRBJ1-5; CDR3 protein: CASSFRDSNQPQHF; CDR3 DNA: TGTGCCAGCAGCTTCCGGGATAGCAATCAGCCCCAGCATTTT
D gene: NA; V gene: TRBV25-1; clone size: NA; J gene: TRBJ2-3; CDR3 protein: CASSEEHVTDTQYF; CDR3 DNA: TGTGCCAGCAGTGAAGAGCACGTAACAGATACGCAGTATTTT
D gene: NA; V gene: TRBV28; clone size: NA; J gene: TRBJ1-2; CDR3 protein: CASSLEYYGYTF; CDR3 DNA: TGTGCCAGCAGTTTGGAGTACTATGGCTACACCTTC
D gene: TRBD1; V gene: TRBV27; clone size: NA; J gene: TRBJ2-7; CDR3 protein: CASRDRGRSGEQYF; CDR3 DNA: TGTGCCAGCAGGGACAGGGGGCGGTCGGGGGAGCAGTACTTC
D gene: NA; V gene: TRBV19; clone size: NA; J gene: TRBJ1-4; CDR3 protein: CAKPKGVNGSDEKLFF; CDR3 DNA: TGTGCCAAACCCAAGGGGGTAAACGGTTCGGATGAAAAACTGTTTTTT
D gene: TRBD1; V gene: TRBV7-9; clone size: few; J gene: TRBJ2-5; CDR3 protein: CASSFGAGGWKETQYF; CDR3 DNA: TGTGCCAGCAGCTTTGGAGCAGGGGGCTGGAAAGAGACCCAGTACTTC
D gene: TRBD1; V gene: TRBV30; clone size: NA; J gene: TRBJ2-7; CDR3 protein: CAWSTDRGYEQYF; CDR3 DNA: TGTGCCTGGAGCACCGACAGGGGGTACGAGCAGTACTTC
D gene: NA; V gene: TRBV6-1; clone size: NA; J gene: TRBJ1-1; CDR3 protein: CASSAQLNTEAFF; CDR3 DNA: TGTGCCAGCAGTGCACAATTGAACACTGAAGCTTTCTTT
D gene: NA; V gene: TRBV19; clone size: NA; J gene: TRBJ2-5; CDR3 protein: CASSIGGVTEETQYF; CDR3 DNA: TGTGCCAGTAGTATAGGCGGGGTGACAGAAGAGACCCAGTACTTC
D gene: TRBD1; V gene: TRBV5-1; clone size: few; J gene: TRBJ2-2; CDR3 protein: CASSFGDRDTGELFF; CDR3 DNA: TGCGCCAGCAGCTTTGGGGACAGGGACACCGGGGAGCTGTTTTTT
D gene: NA; V gene: TRBV5-1; clone size: NA; J gene: TRBJ1-4; CDR3 protein: CASSPPRGDPNEKLFF; CDR3 DNA: TGCGCCAGCAGCCCACCCCGCGGGGACCCTAATGAAAAACTGTTTTTT
D gene: TRBD1; V gene: TRBV25-1; clone size: NA; J gene: TRBJ1-6; CDR3 protein: CASRETGTGGFPPLHF; CDR3 DNA: TGTGCCAGCAGGGAGACCGGGACAGGGGGCTTTCCACCCCTCCACTTT
D gene: NA; V gene: TRBV30; clone size: NA; J gene: TRBJ1-4; CDR3 protein: CAWSVLGTSNEKLFF; CDR3 DNA: TGTGCCTGGAGTGTACTAGGAACAAGTAATGAAAAACTGTTTTTT
D gene: TRBD1; V gene: TRBV12-5; clone size: once; J gene: TRBJ1-5; CDR3 protein: CASGGRDRENYGNQPQHF; CDR3 DNA: TGTGCTAGTGGTGGCCGGGACAGGGAAAATTATGGCAATCAGCCCCAGCATTTT
D gene: TRBD1; V gene: TRBV28; clone size: once; J gene: TRBJ1-6; CDR3 protein: CASIPSGTAHSPLHF; CDR3 DNA: TGTGCCAGCATCCCATCGGGGACAGCCCATTCACCCCTCCACTTT
D gene: TRBD1; V gene: TRBV19; clone size: once; J gene: TRBJ2-2; CDR3 protein: CASRDRGDTGELFF; CDR3 DNA: TGTGCCAGTAGGGACAGGGGCGACACCGGGGAGCTGTTTTTT
D gene: NA; V gene: TRBV7-8; clone size: NA; J gene: TRBJ1-5; CDR3 protein: CASSLVGEANQPQHF; CDR3 DNA: TGTGCCAGCAGCTTAGTCGGGGAGGCCAATCAGCCCCAGCATTTT
D gene: TRBD1; V gene: TRBV30; clone size: NA; J gene: TRBJ1-1; CDR3 protein: CAWSAGGGTEAFF; CDR3 DNA: TGTGCCTGGTCAGCAGGGGGCGGAACTGAAGCTTTCTTT
D gene: TRBD1; V gene: TRBV6-1; clone size: NA; J gene: TRBJ2-2; CDR3 protein: CASSEARTGGATGELFF; CDR3 DNA: TGTGCCAGCAGTGAAGCGAGGACAGGGGGCGCCACCGGGGAGCTGTTTTTT
D gene: NA; V gene: TRBV30; clone size: NA; J gene: TRBJ2-7; CDR3 protein: CAWPIYRVKYEQYF; CDR3 DNA: TGTGCCTGGCCGATTTACAGGGTTAAGTACGAGCAGTACTTC
D gene: NA; V gene: TRBV5-1; clone size: few; J gene: TRBJ1-1; CDR3 protein: CASSLRGVNTEAFF; CDR3 DNA: TGCGCCAGCAGCTTGCGGGGGGTGAACACTGAAGCTTTCTTT
D gene: NA; V gene: TRBV6-6; clone size: NA; J gene: TRBJ1-2; CDR3 protein: CASSYVARREGGYTF; CDR3 DNA: TGTGCCAGCAGTTACGTGGCGCGCAGGGAGGGTGGCTACACCTTC
D gene: NA; V gene: TRBV27; clone size: NA; J gene: TRBJ2-1; CDR3 protein: CASSLPLRGEQFF; CDR3 DNA: TGTGCCAGCAGTTTGCCCCTACGGGGTGAGCAGTTCTTC
D gene: TRBD1; V gene: TRBV19; clone size: NA; J gene: TRBJ1-1; CDR3 protein: CASSLLGRGANTEAFF; CDR3 DNA: TGTGCCAGTAGTCTCCTCGGCAGGGGGGCTAACACTGAAGCTTTCTTT
D gene: TRBD2; V gene: TRBV7-9; clone size: NA; J gene: TRBJ2-3; CDR3 protein: CASSLILAGGFHTQYF; CDR3 DNA: TGTGCCAGCAGCTTAATACTAGCGGGGGGATTTCATACGCAGTATTTT
D gene: TRBD1; V gene: TRBV5-1; clone size: NA; J gene: TRBJ2-5; CDR3 protein: CASNYDQGQGGKTQYF; CDR3 DNA: TGCGCCAGCAACTACGACCAAGGACAGGGTGGAAAGACCCAGTACTTC
D gene: TRBD1; V gene: TRBV6-1; clone size: once; J gene: TRBJ2-1; CDR3 protein: CASSFYGTGGNEQFF; CDR3 DNA: TGTGCCAGCAGTTTTTACGGGACAGGGGGGAATGAGCAGTTCTTC
D gene: TRBD1; V gene: TRBV10-3; clone size: NA; J gene: TRBJ2-1; CDR3 protein: CAISDLDRGGDEQFF; CDR3 DNA: TGTGCCATCAGTGACTTGGACAGGGGGGGGGATGAGCAGTTCTTC
D gene: NA; V gene: TRBV25-1; clone size: NA; J gene: TRBJ1-2; CDR3 protein: CASSEDSYGYTF; CDR3 DNA: TGTGCCAGCAGTGAGGACAGCTATGGCTACACCTTC
D gene: NA; V gene: TRBV4-3; clone size: NA; J gene: TRBJ2-7; CDR3 protein: CASSPGPSYEQYF; CDR3 DNA: TGCGCCAGCAGCCCTGGCCCATCCTACGAGCAGTACTTC
D gene: TRBD1; V gene: TRBV5-6; clone size: NA; J gene: TRBJ1-1; CDR3 protein: CASSSETGRPEAFF; CDR3 DNA: TGTGCCAGCAGCTCAGAGACAGGGAGACCTGAAGCTTTCTTT
D gene: TRBD2; V gene: TRBV7-2; clone size: once; J gene: TRBJ2-1; CDR3 protein: CASSPFWREGSYNEQFF; CDR3 DNA: TGTGCCAGCAGCCCATTCTGGAGGGAGGGGTCCTACAATGAGCAGTTCTTC
D gene: NA; V gene: TRBV7-2; clone size: NA; J gene: TRBJ2-1; CDR3 protein: CASSPDLGLAANEQFF; CDR3 DNA: TGTGCCAGCAGCCCCGATCTAGGCCTAGCCGCCAATGAGCAGTTCTTC
D gene: TRBD2; V gene: TRBV7-3; clone size: NA; J gene: TRBJ2-5; CDR3 protein: CASSFSSGGETQYF; CDR3 DNA: TGTGCCAGCAGCTTCTCTAGCGGGGGAGAGACCCAGTACTTC
D gene: NA; V gene: TRBV5-4; clone size: NA; J gene: TRBJ2-7; CDR3 protein: CASTQGLRGEQYF; CDR3 DNA: TGTGCCAGCACCCAAGGGTTACGGGGCGAGCAGTACTTC
D gene: TRBD2; V gene: TRBV6-5; clone size: NA; J gene: TRBJ2-5; CDR3 protein: CASSRTSGGGETQYF; CDR3 DNA: TGTGCCAGCAGCCGGACTAGCGGGGGAGGTGAGACCCAGTACTTC
D gene: TRBD2; V gene: TRBV6-1; clone size: NA; J gene: TRBJ2-1; CDR3 protein: CASRRLAGNDNEQFF; CDR3 DNA: TGTGCCAGCAGGAGACTAGCGGGGAATGACAATGAGCAGTTCTTC
D gene: NA; V gene: TRBV5-1; clone size: once; J gene: TRBJ1-1; CDR3 protein: CASSLGRVGLNTEAFF; CDR3 DNA: TGCGCCAGCAGCTTGGGGCGTGTGGGGCTGAACACTGAAGCTTTCTTT
D gene: TRBD1; V gene: TRBV6-5; clone size: NA; J gene: TRBJ2-5; CDR3 protein: CASSPNRGWEETQYF; CDR3 DNA: TGTGCCAGCAGCCCAAACAGGGGCTGGGAAGAGACCCAGTACTTC
D gene: NA; V gene: TRBV2; clone size: NA; J gene: TRBJ1-5; CDR3 protein: CASAHRVQPQHF; CDR3 DNA: TGTGCCAGCGCCCACAGGGTTCAGCCCCAGCATTTT
D gene: NA; V gene: TRBV5-1; clone size: NA; J gene: TRBJ1-1; CDR3 protein: CASSFTDTEAFF; CDR3 DNA: TGCGCCAGCAGTTTTACAGACACTGAAGCTTTCTTT
D gene: TRBD2; V gene: TRBV19; clone size: once; J gene: TRBJ2-7; CDR3 protein: CASNRGGGSSRYEQYF; CDR3 DNA: TGTGCCAGTAACCGGGGCGGGGGGAGCTCTCGCTACGAGCAGTACTTC